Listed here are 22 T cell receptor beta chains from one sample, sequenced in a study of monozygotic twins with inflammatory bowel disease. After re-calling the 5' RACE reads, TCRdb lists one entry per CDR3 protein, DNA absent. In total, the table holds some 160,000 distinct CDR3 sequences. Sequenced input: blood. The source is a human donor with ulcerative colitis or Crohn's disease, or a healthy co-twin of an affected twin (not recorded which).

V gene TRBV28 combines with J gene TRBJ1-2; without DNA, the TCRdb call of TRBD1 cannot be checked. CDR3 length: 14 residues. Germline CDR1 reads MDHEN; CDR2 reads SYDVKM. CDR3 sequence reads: CASSLLAGAKGYTF.

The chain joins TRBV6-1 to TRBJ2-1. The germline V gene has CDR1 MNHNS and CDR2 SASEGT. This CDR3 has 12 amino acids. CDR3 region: CASREGYNEQFF.

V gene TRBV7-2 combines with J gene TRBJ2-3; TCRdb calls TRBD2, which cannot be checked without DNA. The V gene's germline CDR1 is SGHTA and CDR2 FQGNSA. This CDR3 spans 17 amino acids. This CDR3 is CASSLVVGGGARDTQYF.

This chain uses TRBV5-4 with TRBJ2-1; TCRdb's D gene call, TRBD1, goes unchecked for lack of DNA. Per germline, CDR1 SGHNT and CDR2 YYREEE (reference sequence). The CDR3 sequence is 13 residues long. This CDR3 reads CASSSTGIDEQFF. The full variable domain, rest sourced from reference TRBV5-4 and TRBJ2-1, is ETGVTQSPTHLIKTRGQQVTLRCSSQSGHNTVSWYQQALGQGPQFIFQYYREEENGRGNFPPRFSGLQFPNYSSELNVNALELDDSALYLCASSSTGIDEQFFGPGTRLTVL.

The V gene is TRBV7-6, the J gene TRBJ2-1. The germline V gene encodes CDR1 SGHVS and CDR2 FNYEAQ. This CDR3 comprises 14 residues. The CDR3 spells CACSLEPAYNEQFF.

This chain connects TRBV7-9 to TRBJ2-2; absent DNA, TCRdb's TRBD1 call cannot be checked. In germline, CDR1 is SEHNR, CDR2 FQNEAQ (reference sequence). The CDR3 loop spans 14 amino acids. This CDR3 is CASSRDGSPGELFF.

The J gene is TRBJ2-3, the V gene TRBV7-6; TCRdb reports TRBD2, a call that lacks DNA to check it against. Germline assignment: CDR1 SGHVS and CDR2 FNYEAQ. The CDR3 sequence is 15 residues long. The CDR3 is CASSSSSGRGDTQYF. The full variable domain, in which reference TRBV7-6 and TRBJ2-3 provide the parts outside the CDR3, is GAGVSQSPRYKVTKRGQDVALRCDPISGHVSLYWYRQALGQGPEFLTYFNYEAQQDKSGLPNDRFSAERPEGSISTLTIQRTEQRDSAMYRCASSSSSGRGDTQYFGPGTRLTVL.

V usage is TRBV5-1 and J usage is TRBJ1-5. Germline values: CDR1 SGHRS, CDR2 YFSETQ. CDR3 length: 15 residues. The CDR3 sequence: CASSLGLNSNQPQHF.

CDR3 sequence: CAISGLHRAGYGYTF. The chain has TRBV10-3 and TRBJ1-2; TCRdb's D call of TRBD1 is untestable without DNA. Germline CDR1 reads ENHRY; CDR2 reads SYGVKD. This CDR3 spans 15 amino acids.

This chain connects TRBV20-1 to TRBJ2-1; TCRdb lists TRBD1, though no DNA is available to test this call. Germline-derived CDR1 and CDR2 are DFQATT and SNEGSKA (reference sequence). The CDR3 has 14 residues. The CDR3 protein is CSASQGAIGNEQFF.

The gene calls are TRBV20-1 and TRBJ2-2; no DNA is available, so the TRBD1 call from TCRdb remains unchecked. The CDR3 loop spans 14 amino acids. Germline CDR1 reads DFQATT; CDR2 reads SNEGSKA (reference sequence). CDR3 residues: CSASPVMNTGELFF.

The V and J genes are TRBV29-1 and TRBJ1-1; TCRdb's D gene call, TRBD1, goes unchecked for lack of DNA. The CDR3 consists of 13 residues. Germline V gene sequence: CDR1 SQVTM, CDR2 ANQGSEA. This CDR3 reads CSVDGQTITEAFF.

CDR3 sequence reads: CASTQGGGAYNEQFF. This sequence joins TRBV7-2 and TRBJ2-1; without DNA, the TCRdb call of TRBD1 cannot be checked. The CDR3 covers 15 residues. CDR1 is SGHTA, CDR2 FQGNSA, per germline. The whole variable domain, filled in from reference TRBV7-2 and TRBJ2-1, reads GAGVSQSPSNKVTEKGKDVELRCDPISGHTALYWYRQSLGQGLEFLIYFQGNSAPDKSGLPSDRFSAERTGGSVSTLTIQRTQQEDSAVYLCASTQGGGAYNEQFFGPGTRLTVL.

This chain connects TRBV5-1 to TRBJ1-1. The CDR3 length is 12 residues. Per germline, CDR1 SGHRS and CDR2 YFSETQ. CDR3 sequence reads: CASSLGRAEAFF.

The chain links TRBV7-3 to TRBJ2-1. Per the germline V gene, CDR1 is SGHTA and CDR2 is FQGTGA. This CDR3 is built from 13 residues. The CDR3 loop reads CASSSAWGNEQFF.

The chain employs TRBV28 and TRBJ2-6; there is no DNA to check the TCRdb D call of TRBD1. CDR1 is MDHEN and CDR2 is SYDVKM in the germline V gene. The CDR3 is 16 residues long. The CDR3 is CASSLGRFTGANVLTF.

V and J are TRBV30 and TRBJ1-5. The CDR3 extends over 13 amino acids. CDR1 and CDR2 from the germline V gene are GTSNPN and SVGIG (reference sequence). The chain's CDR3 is CAWSVSGFQPQHF. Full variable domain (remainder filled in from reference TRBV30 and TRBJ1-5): SQTIHQWPATLVQPVGSPLSLECTVEGTSNPNLYWYRQAAGRGLQLLFYSVGIGQISSEVPQNLSASRPQDRQFILSSKKLLLSDSGFYLCAWSVSGFQPQHFGDGTRLSIL.

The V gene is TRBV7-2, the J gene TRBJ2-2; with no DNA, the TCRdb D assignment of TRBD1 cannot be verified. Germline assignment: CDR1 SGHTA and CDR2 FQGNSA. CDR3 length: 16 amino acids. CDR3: CASSLVLTGRAGELFF.

The CDR3: CASDSGTGAKNIQYF. This chain links TRBV10-3 with TRBJ2-4; the TCRdb call, TRBD1, lacks DNA for checking. The CDR3 covers 15 residues. CDR1 is ENHRY and CDR2 is SYGVKD in the germline V gene.

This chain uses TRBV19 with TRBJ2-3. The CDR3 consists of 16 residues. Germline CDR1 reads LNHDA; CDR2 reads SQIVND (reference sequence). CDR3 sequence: CASSIWGLSSTDTQYF.

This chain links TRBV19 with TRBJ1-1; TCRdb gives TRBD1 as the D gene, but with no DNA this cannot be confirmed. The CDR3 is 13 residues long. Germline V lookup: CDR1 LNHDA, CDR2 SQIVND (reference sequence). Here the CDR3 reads CASTVGGTAEAFF.

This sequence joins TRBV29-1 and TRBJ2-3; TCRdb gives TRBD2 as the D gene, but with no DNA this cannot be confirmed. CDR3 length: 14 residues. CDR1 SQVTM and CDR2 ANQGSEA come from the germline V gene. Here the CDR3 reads CSVGTSGSTDTQYF.